A selection of T cell receptor beta chains follows, all from one sample in a study of shared clonotypes between healthy human individuals. Clones were sequenced by immunoSEQ multiplex PCR, and TCRdb holds only the in-frame ones, with some missing. Altogether 2 million to 2.5 million clones are present, under 95% being singletons, with the ten largest covering approximately 0.41%. Sequenced sample: naive CD4+ T cells from PBMCs. Source of these receptors: a man between 18 and 35 years old in good health. Some clones in this sample may be carry-over from other donors' samples. The CDR3 runs from the conserved cysteine through the conserved F or W.

V	J	CDR3
TRBV28	TRBJ2-1	CASSLDSTAGPFF
TRBV19	TRBJ1-1	CASSIGAGGAMNTEAFF
TRBV7-9	TRBJ2-5	CASSEQETQYF
TRBV7-7	TRBJ2-5	CASSPGQGAGETQYF
TRBV2	TRBJ2-1	CASSPVRTYNEQFF
TRBV5-4	TRBJ2-1	CASSSSGSAHREQFF
TRBV10-3	.	CAIGAGSGSSYEQYF
TRBV4-1	TRBJ2-6	CASSLTYSFSGANVLTF
TRBV18	TRBJ1-4	CASSSTRTGKEAKLFF
TRBV2	TRBJ2-1	CASSLAGGPYNEQFF
TRBV30	TRBJ2-1	CAWSVSAFGEQFF
TRBV7-6	TRBJ2-7	CASSLAGEVGEQYF
TRBV5-1	TRBJ2-5	CASSLGTGNQETQYF
TRBV5-1	TRBJ1-4	CASSSTGGANEKLFF
TRBV4-3	TRBJ1-4	CASSQDARPGKLFF
TRBV25-1	TRBJ2-3	CASSEYQGVITDTQYF
TRBV5-4	TRBJ1-2	CATRAERHYGYTF
TRBV6-6	TRBJ1-2	CASSYRGQGGFDNTF
TRBV7-3	TRBJ1-1	CASRRDTEAFF
TRBV28	TRBJ2-6	CASSLRGSFYGANVLTF
TRBV2	TRBJ2-1	CASSERSAYNEQFF
TRBV5-1	TRBJ2-5	CASSLATGQGTGETQYF
TRBV7-8	TRBJ1-1	CASSIFVRTEAFF
TRBV29-1	TRBJ2-5	CSVGQGAAETQYF
TRBV19	TRBJ1-5	CATSERQGRNQPQHF
TRBV10-3	TRBJ1-2	CAMSLNVGAYGYTF
TRBV30	TRBJ1-1	CAWGDSLYTEAFF
TRBV27	TRBJ2-7	CASGESSFSSYEQYF
TRBV9	TRBJ2-3	CASSVDRREWTDTQYF
TRBV9	TRBJ2-3	CASSVVTGGGTDTQYF
TRBV28	TRBJ2-2	CASNGLGLQTGELFF
TRBV29-1	TRBJ2-5	CSVEFLDRAKETQYF
TRBV28	TRBJ1-4	CASSSQGKGNEKLFF
TRBV7-2	TRBJ2-7	CASTFSAGAYEQYF
TRBV19	TRBJ2-7	CASSMRAGAYEQYF
TRBV19	TRBJ2-7	CASRRYGPNSAEQYF
TRBV11-2	TRBJ1-5	CASSLRVGTGSQPQHF
TRBV9	TRBJ2-7	CASSVVSSWVSEQYF
TRBV6-1	TRBJ1-5	CATGWGIGNQPQHF
TRBV27	TRBJ2-2	CASSSSQGAGLVGELFF
TRBV4-1	TRBJ1-5	CASSQDTGVAAQHF